This is a list of T cell receptor beta chains from one sample in a study of metastatic and nonmetastatic thyroid tumors. TCRdb re-called the PCR reads through MiXCR. The sample records 35,000 to 40,000 clones, roughly 26% being singletons. Sequencing was carried out using blood. Every receptor here comes from a female donor with papillary thyroid cancer or a benign thyroid nodule (not recorded which). Some clones in this sample may be carry-over from other donors' samples. CDR3s include the opening cysteine and the closing phenylalanine or tryptophan. The order of the fields is J gene, V gene, D gene, CDR3 protein. D genes are given only for firm matches.

J gene: TRBJ2-7
V gene: TRBV4-3
D gene: TRBD2
CDR3 protein: CASSQSRTSGSINEQYF

J gene: TRBJ2-7
V gene: TRBV3-1
D gene: -
CDR3 protein: CASSQERHSTYEQYF

J gene: TRBJ1-1
V gene: TRBV4-3
D gene: TRBD1
CDR3 protein: CASSQGTGGFTEAFF

J gene: TRBJ2-5
V gene: TRBV20-1
D gene: TRBD2
CDR3 protein: CSARELAGVETQYF

J gene: TRBJ2-2
V gene: TRBV7-9
D gene: -
CDR3 protein: CASTANRELFF

J gene: TRBJ2-3
V gene: TRBV28
D gene: TRBD2
CDR3 protein: CASSFRTSGRVVIQYF

J gene: TRBJ2-1
V gene: TRBV11-1
D gene: TRBD2
CDR3 protein: CASSSSGGAEVDQFF

J gene: TRBJ1-6
V gene: TRBV30
D gene: -
CDR3 protein: CAWSSWLHNSPLHF

J gene: TRBJ2-4
V gene: TRBV11-2
D gene: -
CDR3 protein: CASSLVAGANIQYF

J gene: TRBJ2-7
V gene: TRBV19
D gene: -
CDR3 protein: CASRRDSSSYEQYF

J gene: TRBJ2-7
V gene: TRBV20-1
D gene: -
CDR3 protein: CSARGGGVDSYEQYF

J gene: TRBJ2-5
V gene: TRBV7-2
D gene: TRBD2
CDR3 protein: CASSSFSGVDQETQYF

J gene: TRBJ2-2
V gene: TRBV15
D gene: TRBD1
CDR3 protein: CATSRDPGGNTGELFF

J gene: TRBJ2-3
V gene: TRBV27
D gene: -
CDR3 protein: CASRPGGTASTDTQYF

J gene: TRBJ1-1
V gene: TRBV4-3
D gene: -
CDR3 protein: CASSKERGTEAFF

J gene: TRBJ2-3
V gene: TRBV18
D gene: -
CDR3 protein: CASSRRGGAMQSDTQYF

J gene: TRBJ1-6
V gene: TRBV9
D gene: TRBD1
CDR3 protein: CASSVGGQADSPLHF

J gene: TRBJ1-2
V gene: TRBV3-1
D gene: -
CDR3 protein: CASSPSGQYGYTF

J gene: TRBJ2-7
V gene: TRBV12-3/TRBV12-4
D gene: TRBD2
CDR3 protein: CASSSLAGPSYEQYF

J gene: TRBJ2-3
V gene: TRBV7-3
D gene: TRBD1
CDR3 protein: CASSLAGTGVTDTQYF

J gene: TRBJ2-3
V gene: TRBV20-1
D gene: -
CDR3 protein: CSASRVRLARLDTQYF

J gene: TRBJ2-7
V gene: TRBV30
D gene: -
CDR3 protein: CAWSVRPGDTNSYEQYF

J gene: TRBJ1-2
V gene: TRBV7-9
D gene: -
CDR3 protein: CASSLHQNGVYGYTF

J gene: TRBJ2-7
V gene: TRBV6-1
D gene: TRBD2
CDR3 protein: CASRIAGGSYEQYF

J gene: TRBJ2-1
V gene: TRBV11-1
D gene: TRBD2
CDR3 protein: CASSSRSGDEQFF

J gene: TRBJ2-7
V gene: TRBV27
D gene: -
CDR3 protein: CASSLLFGQSYEQYF

J gene: TRBJ2-1
V gene: TRBV6-5
D gene: -
CDR3 protein: CASSYSGSPYNEQFF

J gene: TRBJ2-5
V gene: TRBV12-3/TRBV12-4
D gene: TRBD2
CDR3 protein: CASRSGLAETQYF

J gene: TRBJ2-1
V gene: TRBV24-1
D gene: -
CDR3 protein: CATQGSINEQFF

J gene: TRBJ1-1
V gene: TRBV28
D gene: -
CDR3 protein: CASSSPGARTLTEAFF

J gene: TRBJ2-7
V gene: TRBV18
D gene: TRBD1
CDR3 protein: CASSLRQGMALEQYF

J gene: TRBJ2-7
V gene: TRBV15
D gene: -
CDR3 protein: CATSRGVGAYEQYF

J gene: TRBJ2-7
V gene: TRBV28
D gene: -
CDR3 protein: CASSTGTASSYEQYF

J gene: TRBJ1-5
V gene: TRBV4-2
D gene: -
CDR3 protein: CASSQGGFGNQPQHF

J gene: TRBJ2-4
V gene: TRBV28
D gene: -
CDR3 protein: CASSLTGDLAKNIQYF

J gene: TRBJ2-1
V gene: TRBV7-3
D gene: TRBD1
CDR3 protein: CASSLSSDRGQFF

J gene: TRBJ1-5
V gene: TRBV30
D gene: -
CDR3 protein: CAWSGAASNQPQHF

J gene: TRBJ1-4
V gene: TRBV30
D gene: -
CDR3 protein: CAWSNWGINEKLFF

J gene: TRBJ1-2
V gene: TRBV13
D gene: -
CDR3 protein: CASSSRYLGHPYVYGYTF

J gene: TRBJ2-3
V gene: TRBV7-8
D gene: TRBD2
CDR3 protein: CASRRETSTDTQYF

J gene: TRBJ2-2
V gene: TRBV19
D gene: -
CDR3 protein: CASKAVNTGEPFF

J gene: TRBJ2-1
V gene: TRBV7-6
D gene: TRBD2
CDR3 protein: CASSKRSGGMNNEQFF

J gene: TRBJ2-3
V gene: TRBV20-1
D gene: -
CDR3 protein: CSARYTPDTQYF

J gene: TRBJ2-7
V gene: TRBV10-3
D gene: -
CDR3 protein: CAISDFTGEVHEQYF

J gene: TRBJ2-7
V gene: TRBV4-1
D gene: TRBD1
CDR3 protein: CASSQDVGRGPGEQYF

J gene: TRBJ2-5
V gene: TRBV20-1
D gene: -
CDR3 protein: CSAPRDPQREETQYF

J gene: TRBJ1-1
V gene: TRBV20-1
D gene: TRBD1
CDR3 protein: CSAQGQGNTEAFF

J gene: TRBJ1-5
V gene: TRBV19
D gene: -
CDR3 protein: CASWGQGSQPQHF

J gene: TRBJ2-7
V gene: TRBV2
D gene: -
CDR3 protein: CASSVRTYEQYF

J gene: TRBJ1-5
V gene: TRBV6-1
D gene: -
CDR3 protein: CASSEAVPTGFVSNQPQHF

J gene: TRBJ2-7
V gene: TRBV25-1
D gene: -
CDR3 protein: CASSVQGHEQYF

J gene: TRBJ2-7
V gene: TRBV6-1
D gene: TRBD1
CDR3 protein: CASSEVQGANYEQYF